This T cell receptor beta chain was recorded in a study of blood T cell repertoires in COVID-19. Study as a whole: Acute-phase and convalescent COVID-19 samples originated in the United States, Italy and Spain.

In the original analysis: Using reference gene primer amplification, nucleated cell counts were estimated. Sequencing was performed with immunoSEQ multiplex PCR; in TCRdb, only in-frame clones are kept and a portion is missing. The D gene and trimming were derived from the DNA, and the V and J assignments and clone size from that table. The repertoire includes over 200,000 clones, approximately 91% of them detected once, and roughly 0.8% sits in the top ten. The length of the CDR3 is 15 residues. The germline V gene has CDR1 MNHNY and CDR2 SVGAGI (reference sequence). Trimming took 6 bases from V and 2 from J; bases not matched to a gene: 6.

The sequencing input was peripheral blood. This sequence joins TRBV6-6 and TRBJ2-1; 8 positions agree with TRBD1. The sequence was collected from a woman in her twenties or thirties with acute or convalescent COVID-19. CDR3 loop: CASRKETGAYNEQFF. The CDR3 coding sequence is TGTGCCAGCAGAAAAGAGACAGGGGCCTACAATGAGCAGTTCTTC.